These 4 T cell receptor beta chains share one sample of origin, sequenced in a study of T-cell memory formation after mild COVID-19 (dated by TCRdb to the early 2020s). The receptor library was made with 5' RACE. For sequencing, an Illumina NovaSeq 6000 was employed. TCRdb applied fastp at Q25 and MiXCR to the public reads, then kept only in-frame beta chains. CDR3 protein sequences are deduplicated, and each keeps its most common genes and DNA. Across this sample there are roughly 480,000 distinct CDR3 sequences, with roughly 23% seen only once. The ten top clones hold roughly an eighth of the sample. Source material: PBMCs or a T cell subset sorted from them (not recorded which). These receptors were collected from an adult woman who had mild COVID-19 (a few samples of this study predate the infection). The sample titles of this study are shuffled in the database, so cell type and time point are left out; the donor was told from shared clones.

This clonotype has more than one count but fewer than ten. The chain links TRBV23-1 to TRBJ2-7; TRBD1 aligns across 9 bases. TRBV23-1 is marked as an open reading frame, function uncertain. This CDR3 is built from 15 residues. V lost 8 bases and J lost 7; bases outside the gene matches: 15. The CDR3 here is CASGDRDREAWEQYF. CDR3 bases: TGCGCCAGCGGAGACCGGGACAGGGAGGCTTGGGAGCAGTACTTC.

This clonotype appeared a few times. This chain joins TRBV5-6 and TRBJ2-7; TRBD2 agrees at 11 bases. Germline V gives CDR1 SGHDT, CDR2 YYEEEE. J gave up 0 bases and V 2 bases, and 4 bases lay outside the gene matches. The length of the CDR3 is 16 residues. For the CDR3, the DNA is TGTGCCAGCAGCTTTGGGACTAGCGGTCCCTCCTACGAGCAGTACTTC. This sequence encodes CASSFGTSGPSYEQYF. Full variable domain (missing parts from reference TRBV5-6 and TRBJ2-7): DAGVTQSPTHLIKTRGQQVTLRCSPKSGHDTVSWYQQALGQGPQFIFQYYEEEERQRGNFPDRFSGHQFPNYSSELNVNALLLGDSALYLCASSFGTSGPSYEQYFGPGTRLTVT.

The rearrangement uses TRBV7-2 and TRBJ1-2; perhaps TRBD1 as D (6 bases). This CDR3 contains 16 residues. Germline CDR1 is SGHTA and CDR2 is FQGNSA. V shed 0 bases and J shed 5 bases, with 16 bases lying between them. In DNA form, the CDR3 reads TGTGCCAGCAGCTTAGCGGGGGCAGGGGAGGGGTATGGCTACACCTTC. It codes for CASSLAGAGEGYGYTF.

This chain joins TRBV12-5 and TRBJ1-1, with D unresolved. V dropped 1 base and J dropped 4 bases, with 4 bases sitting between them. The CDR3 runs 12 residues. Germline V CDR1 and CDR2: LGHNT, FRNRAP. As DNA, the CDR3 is TGTGCTAGTGGTTTGGATAGCACTGAAGCTTTCTTT. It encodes CASGLDSTEAFF.